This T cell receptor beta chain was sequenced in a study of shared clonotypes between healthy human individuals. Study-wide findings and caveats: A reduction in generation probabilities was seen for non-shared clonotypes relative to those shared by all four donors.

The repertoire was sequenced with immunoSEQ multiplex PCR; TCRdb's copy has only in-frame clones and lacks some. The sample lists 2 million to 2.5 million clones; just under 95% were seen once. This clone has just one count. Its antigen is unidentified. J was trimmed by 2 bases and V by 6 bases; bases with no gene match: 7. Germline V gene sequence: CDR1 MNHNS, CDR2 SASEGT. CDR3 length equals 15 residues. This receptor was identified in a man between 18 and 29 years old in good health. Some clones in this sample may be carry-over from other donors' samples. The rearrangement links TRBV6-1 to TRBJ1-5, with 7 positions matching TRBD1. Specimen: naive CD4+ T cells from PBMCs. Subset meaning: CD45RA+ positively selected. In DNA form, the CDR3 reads TGTGCCAGCAGAACTACAGGGGACGGCAATCAGCCCCAGCATTTT. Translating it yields CASRTTGDGNQPQHF.